This TCR beta chain originates from a study of human T cells and chemical hapten exposure. Turning to the study itself: Women made up most patients, who had alopecia areata, totalis or universalis. Notes on the study in general: TCRs whose frequency exceeded 1 in 1000 remained the same following DPC sensitization.

V was clipped by 4 bases and J by 3 bases, with 9 bases between them. Germline CDR1 reads MRHNA; CDR2 reads SNTAGT. The CDR3 covers 13 residues. With regard to this clonotype: Its antigen remains unknown.

Via MiXCR, TCRdb re-called the RACE reads, giving one row per CDR3 protein. In the table there are about 90,000 distinct CDR3 sequences, around 9.9% of which are singletons. Indicated time point: patch test 3, about 24 weeks after DPC sensitization. Treatment defined: therapeutic diphenylcyclopropenone sensitization with weekly scalp DPC. At patch-test visits, sampling came before the patch test. Alopecia patients between 18 and 70 years old and suitable for DPC were used as donors. The receptor was derived from a woman in her thirties with alopecia areata. Some clones in this sample may be carry-over from other donors' samples. The rearrangement uses TRBV6-4 and TRBJ1-2; D is unclear. The sequenced sample was whole blood, obtained in connection with sensitization to the hapten diphenylcyclopropenone (DPC). This CDR3 is CASSGSGYYGYTF. The CDR3 nucleotides read TGTGCCAGCAGTGGATCGGGGTACTATGGCTACACCTTC.